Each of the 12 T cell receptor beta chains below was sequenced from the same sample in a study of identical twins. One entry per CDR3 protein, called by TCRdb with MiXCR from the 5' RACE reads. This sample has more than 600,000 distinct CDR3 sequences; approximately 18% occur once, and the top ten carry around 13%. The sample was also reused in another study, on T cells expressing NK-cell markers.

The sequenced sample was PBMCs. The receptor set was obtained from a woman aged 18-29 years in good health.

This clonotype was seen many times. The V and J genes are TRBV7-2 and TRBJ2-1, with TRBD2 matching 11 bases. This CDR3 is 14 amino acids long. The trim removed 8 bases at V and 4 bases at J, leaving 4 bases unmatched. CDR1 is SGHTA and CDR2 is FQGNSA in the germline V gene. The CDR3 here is CASLLAGGYNEQFF. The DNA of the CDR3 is TGTGCCAGCTTGCTAGCGGGGGGTTACAATGAGCAGTTCTTC. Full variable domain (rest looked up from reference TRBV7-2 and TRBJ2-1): GAGVSQSPSNKVTEKGKDVELRCDPISGHTALYWYRQSLGQGLEFLIYFQGNSAPDKSGLPSDRFSAERTGGSVSTLTIQRTQQEDSAVYLCASLLAGGYNEQFFGPGTRLTVL.

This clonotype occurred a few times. The CDR3: CATSRALSYEQYF. The DNA of the CDR3 is TGTGCCACCAGCAGAGCACTCTCCTACGAGCAGTACTTC. The gene calls are TRBV15 and TRBJ2-7, with D unresolved. CDR1 and CDR2 (germline): LNHNV, YYDKDF (reference sequence). V was pared by 1 base and J by 0 bases, with 4 bases between. This CDR3 has 13 residues.

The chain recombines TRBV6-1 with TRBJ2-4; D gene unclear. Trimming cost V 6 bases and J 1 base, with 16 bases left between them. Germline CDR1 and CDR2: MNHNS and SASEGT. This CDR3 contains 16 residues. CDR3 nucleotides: TGTGCCAGCAGCCGCGACAACTGGTCCGCCAAAAACATTCAGTACTTC. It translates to CASSRDNWSAKNIQYF.

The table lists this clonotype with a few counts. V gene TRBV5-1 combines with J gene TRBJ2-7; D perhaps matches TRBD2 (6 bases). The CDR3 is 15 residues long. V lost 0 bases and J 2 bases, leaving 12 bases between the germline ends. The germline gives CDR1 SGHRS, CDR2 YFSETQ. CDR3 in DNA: TGCGCCAGCAGCTTGGAGGAGGGGCCTACCTACGAGCAGTACTTC. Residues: CASSLEEGPTYEQYF.

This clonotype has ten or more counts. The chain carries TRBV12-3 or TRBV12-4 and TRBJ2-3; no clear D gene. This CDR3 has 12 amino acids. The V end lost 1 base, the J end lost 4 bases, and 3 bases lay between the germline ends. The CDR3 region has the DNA TGTGCCAGCAGTTTAGACCCAGATACGCAGTATTTT. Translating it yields CASSLDPDTQYF.

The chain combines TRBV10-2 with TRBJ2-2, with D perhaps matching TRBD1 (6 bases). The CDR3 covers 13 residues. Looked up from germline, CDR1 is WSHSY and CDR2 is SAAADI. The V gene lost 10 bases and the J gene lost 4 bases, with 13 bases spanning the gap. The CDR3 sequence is CAMSQGRTGELFF. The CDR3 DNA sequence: TGCGCCATGTCCCAGGGGCGCACCGGGGAGCTGTTTTTT.

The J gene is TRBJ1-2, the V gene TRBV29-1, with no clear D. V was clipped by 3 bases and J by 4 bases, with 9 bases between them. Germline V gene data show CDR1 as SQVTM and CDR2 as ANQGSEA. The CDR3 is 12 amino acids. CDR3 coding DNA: TGCAGCGTTGAGAGTGGCAGCTATGGCTACACCTTC. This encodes CSVESGSYGYTF.

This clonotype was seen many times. The CDR3, as DNA: TGTGCCAGCAGTTACTCCAGGGTCGGGACTGAAGCTTTCTTT. Translated: CASSYSRVGTEAFF. This rearrangement joins TRBV6-5 to TRBJ1-1; D is possibly TRBD1 (5 bases). This CDR3 comprises 14 residues. The V and J ends lost 0 bases and 5 bases respectively, with 10 bases between them. Looked up from germline, CDR1 is MNHEY and CDR2 is SVGAGI.

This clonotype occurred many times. The DNA of the CDR3 is TGCAGTGCTAAGGGGAGCAGCGATACGCAGTATTTT. Its protein product is CSAKGSSDTQYF. V gene TRBV20-1 combines with J gene TRBJ2-3; TRBD1 or TRBD2 may be the D gene (5 bases each). This CDR3 comprises 12 residues. Per germline, CDR1 DFQATT and CDR2 SNEGSKA (reference sequence). V shed 4 bases and J shed 6 bases, with 11 bases lying between them.

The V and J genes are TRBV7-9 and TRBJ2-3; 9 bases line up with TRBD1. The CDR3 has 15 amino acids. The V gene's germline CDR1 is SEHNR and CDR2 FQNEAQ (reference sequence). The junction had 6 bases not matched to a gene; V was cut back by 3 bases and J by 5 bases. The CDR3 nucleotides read TGTGCCAGCAGCTTCCGGGACAGGGTTTTAGATACGCAGTATTTT. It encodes CASSFRDRVLDTQYF.

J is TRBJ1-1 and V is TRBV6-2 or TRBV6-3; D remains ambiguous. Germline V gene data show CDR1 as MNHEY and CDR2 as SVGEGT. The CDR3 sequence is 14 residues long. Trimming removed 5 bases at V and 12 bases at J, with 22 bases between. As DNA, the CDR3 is TGTGCCAGCAGTCTCCGGGAGCGCCCGGTAACGACTTTCTTT. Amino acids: CASSLRERPVTTFF.

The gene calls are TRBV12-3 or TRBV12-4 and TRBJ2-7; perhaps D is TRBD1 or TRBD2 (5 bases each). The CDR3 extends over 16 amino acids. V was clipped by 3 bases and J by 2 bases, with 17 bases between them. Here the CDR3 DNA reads TGTGCCAGCAGTTTTAGGTCGGGACCTCAACCCTACGAGCAGTACTTC. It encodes CASSFRSGPQPYEQYF.